Listed below are T cell receptor beta chains from one sample, sequenced in a study of blood T cell repertoires in COVID-19. Assay used: immunoSEQ multiplex PCR; TCRdb lists only in-frame clones, some missing. The sample shows roughly 94,000 clones, 75% to 85% of them seen only once. What was sequenced was peripheral blood. The receptors originated from a man aged 60 to 69 with acute or convalescent COVID-19. The CDR3 runs from the conserved cysteine through the conserved F or W. Each record gives: D gene, J gene, V gene, clone size, CDR3 protein, CDR3 DNA. A D gene is named only where the DNA matches it firmly. Clone size is shown for a subset of rows, as once, few, many or a class of expanded clone.

D: .; J: TRBJ2-3; V: TRBV28; size: .; CDR3: CASSIRGDTQYF; DNA: TGTGCCAGCAGCATACGCGGAGATACGCAGTATTTT
D: .; J: TRBJ1-2; V: TRBV27; size: .; CDR3: CASSLAGYLSGYTF; DNA: TGTGCCAGCAGTTTAGCAGGGTATCTCTCTGGCTACACCTTC
D: TRBD1; J: TRBJ1-6; V: TRBV11-2; size: .; CDR3: CASSLARTGSRNSPLHF; DNA: TGTGCCAGCAGCTTAGCCCGGACAGGGTCTCGGAATTCACCCCTCCACTTT
D: TRBD1; J: TRBJ1-2; V: TRBV28; size: .; CDR3: CASTPGDRAYGYTF; DNA: TGTGCCAGCACCCCTGGGGACAGGGCCTATGGCTACACCTTC
D: .; J: TRBJ2-6; V: TRBV28; size: .; CDR3: CASTRRGPHSGANVLTF; DNA: TGTGCCAGCACCCGTAGAGGTCCCCACTCTGGGGCCAACGTCCTGACTTTC
D: TRBD1; J: TRBJ1-5; V: TRBV10-3; size: .; CDR3: CAISGFAVEPGQGNQPQHF; DNA: TGTGCCATCAGTGGGTTCGCGGTGGAACCGGGACAGGGCAATCAGCCCCAGCATTTT
D: .; J: TRBJ1-4; V: TRBV21-1; size: .; CDR3: CASSRGTGVCEKLFF; DNA: TGTGCCAGCAGCCGTGGAACAGGGGTCTGTGAAAAACTGTTTTTT
D: .; J: TRBJ2-6; V: TRBV23-1; size: once; CDR3: CASNDSSISSGANVLTF; DNA: TGCGCCAGCAACGACAGCTCCATATCCTCTGGGGCCAACGTCCTGACTTTC
D: TRBD1; J: TRBJ2-5; V: TRBV9; size: .; CDR3: CASSLGQGARETQYF; DNA: TGTGCCAGCAGCCTGGGACAGGGGGCAAGGGAGACCCAGTACTTC
D: TRBD2; J: TRBJ2-1; V: TRBV11-2; size: .; CDR3: CASSLGSLAGNEQFF; DNA: TGTGCCAGCAGCTTAGGGAGTCTAGCGGGGAATGAGCAGTTCTTC
D: .; J: TRBJ1-2; V: TRBV10-3; size: .; CDR3: CAIKQGLSYGYTF; DNA: TGTGCCATAAAGCAGGGGCTCTCCTATGGCTACACCTTC
D: TRBD2; J: TRBJ2-5; V: TRBV3-1/TRBV3-2; size: .; CDR3: CASSRGTSGGMYQETQYF; DNA: TGTGCCAGCAGTCGAGGGACTAGCGGGGGGATGTACCAAGAGACCCAGTACTTC
D: .; J: TRBJ1-4; V: TRBV19; size: .; CDR3: CARGVREKLFF; DNA: TGTGCCAGAGGGGTGAGGGAAAAACTGTTTTTT
D: TRBD2; J: TRBJ2-1; V: TRBV10-3; size: .; CDR3: CAISVASGGPNEQFF; DNA: TGTGCCATCAGTGTCGCTAGCGGGGGACCCAATGAGCAGTTCTTC
D: .; J: TRBJ1-2; V: TRBV6-5; size: .; CDR3: CASSYRTNRVGYTF; DNA: TGTGCCAGCAGTTACAGAACTAACAGGGTTGGCTACACCTTC
D: .; J: TRBJ2-1; V: TRBV30; size: .; CDR3: CAWSPSSGEQFF; DNA: TGTGCCTGGAGTCCGTCTAGTGGTGAGCAGTTCTTC
D: TRBD1; J: TRBJ1-3; V: TRBV30; size: once; CDR3: CAWETQGISGNTIYF; DNA: TGTGCCTGGGAAACACAGGGGATCTCTGGAAACACCATATATTTT
D: .; J: TRBJ2-7; V: TRBV12-5; size: .; CDR3: CASGTTGGGYEQYF; DNA: TGTGCTAGTGGCACAACAGGGGGGGGCTACGAGCAGTACTTC
D: .; J: TRBJ1-5; V: TRBV3-1/TRBV3-2; size: .; CDR3: CASSQRGYSNQPQHF; DNA: TGTGCCAGCAGCCAAAGGGGTTATAGCAATCAGCCCCAGCATTTT
D: TRBD2; J: TRBJ2-4; V: TRBV7-2; size: .; CDR3: CASSLSGLAGGRNIQYF; DNA: TGTGCCAGCAGCTTATCAGGACTAGCGGGGGGTAGAAACATTCAGTACTTC
D: .; J: TRBJ2-1; V: TRBV28; size: .; CDR3: CASRGQGRNEQFF; DNA: TGTGCCAGCCGTGGTCAGGGCCGCAATGAGCAGTTCTTC
D: TRBD1; J: TRBJ1-6; V: TRBV7-2; size: .; CDR3: CASSLQGATNSPLHF; DNA: TGTGCCAGCAGCCTTCAGGGGGCAACCAATTCACCCCTCCACTTT
D: .; J: TRBJ2-3; V: TRBV11-3; size: .; CDR3: CASSSSGLLGTQYF; DNA: TGTGCCAGCAGCTCATCGGGACTCCTCGGTACGCAGTATTTT
D: .; J: TRBJ1-5; V: TRBV19; size: .; CDR3: CASSIRLEGSNQPQHF; DNA: TGTGCCAGTAGTATACGGCTGGAGGGAAGCAATCAGCCCCAGCATTTT
D: TRBD1; J: TRBJ2-7; V: TRBV27; size: .; CDR3: CASSLLGQGSYEQYF; DNA: TGTGCCAGCAGTTTACTCGGACAGGGATCCTACGAGCAGTACTTC
D: TRBD1; J: TRBJ1-5; V: TRBV27; size: .; CDR3: CASSFSDRGQPQHF; DNA: TGTGCCAGCAGTTTCTCGGACAGGGGTCAGCCCCAGCATTTT
D: TRBD1; J: TRBJ1-1; V: TRBV30; size: .; CDR3: CAWSGGQDRRLRTEAFF; DNA: TGTGCCTGGAGTGGGGGACAGGACAGACGTTTACGCACTGAAGCTTTCTTT
D: TRBD1; J: TRBJ2-3; V: TRBV5-5; size: .; CDR3: CASSTGTASTDTQYF; DNA: TGTGCCAGCAGTACTGGGACAGCTAGCACAGATACGCAGTATTTT
D: TRBD1; J: TRBJ1-4; V: TRBV3-1/TRBV3-2; size: few; CDR3: CASSQYRGRGNEKLFF; DNA: TGTGCCAGCAGCCAATACAGGGGGCGCGGTAATGAAAAACTGTTTTTT
D: TRBD1; J: TRBJ1-4; V: TRBV5-4; size: .; CDR3: CASSYRTGVNEKLFF; DNA: TGTGCCAGCAGCTACCGGACAGGAGTGAATGAAAAACTGTTTTTT
D: TRBD1; J: TRBJ1-6; V: TRBV5-4; size: many; CDR3: CASSPTGGNSPLHF; DNA: TGTGCCAGCAGCCCGACAGGGGGAAATTCACCCCTCCACTTT
D: .; J: TRBJ2-1; V: TRBV20-1; size: .; CDR3: CSARKSIEQFF; DNA: TGCAGTGCTAGAAAAAGCATTGAGCAGTTCTTC
D: TRBD1; J: TRBJ1-1; V: TRBV2; size: .; CDR3: CASTPGTGMNTEAFF; DNA: TGTGCCAGCACTCCCGGGACAGGAATGAACACTGAAGCTTTCTTT
D: .; J: TRBJ2-5; V: TRBV5-6; size: few; CDR3: CASSSRGEGKTQYF; DNA: TGTGCCAGCAGCTCCAGGGGAGAGGGAAAGACCCAGTACTTC
D: .; J: TRBJ1-2; V: TRBV27; size: .; CDR3: CASKNRDPRGGYTF; DNA: TGTGCCAGCAAGAACAGGGACCCCAGAGGGGGCTACACCTTC
D: .; J: TRBJ1-1; V: TRBV19; size: .; CDR3: CASSIPGGAGTEAFF; DNA: TGTGCCAGTAGTATCCCCGGTGGGGCTGGCACTGAAGCTTTCTTT
D: .; J: TRBJ1-2; V: TRBV6-5; size: .; CDR3: CASRQPQENYGYTF; DNA: TGTGCCAGCAGACAACCCCAAGAAAACTATGGCTACACCTTC
D: .; J: TRBJ2-1; V: TRBV15; size: .; CDR3: CATSRGDFSYNEQFF; DNA: TGTGCCACCAGCAGAGGGGACTTTTCCTACAATGAGCAGTTCTTC
D: .; J: TRBJ1-1; V: TRBV27; size: .; CDR3: CASNAGARVAEAFF; DNA: TGTGCCAGCAATGCGGGAGCCAGGGTAGCTGAAGCTTTCTTT
D: TRBD1; J: TRBJ1-3; V: TRBV7-2; size: .; CDR3: CASSSGQGSGNTIYF; DNA: TGTGCCAGCAGCTCCGGACAGGGATCTGGAAACACCATATATTTT
D: TRBD2; J: TRBJ2-3; V: TRBV7-6; size: .; CDR3: CASSLGRAGGSRTDTQYF; DNA: TGTGCCAGCAGCTTGGGACGAGCGGGGGGATCTCGCACAGATACGCAGTATTTT
D: TRBD2; J: TRBJ2-1; V: TRBV6-2/TRBV6-3; size: .; CDR3: CASSRTSRTSGSGRNEQFF; DNA: TGTGCCAGCAGCCGAACTTCCCGGACTAGCGGGAGCGGTCGAAATGAGCAGTTCTTC
D: .; J: TRBJ1-5; V: TRBV6-5; size: .; CDR3: CASSTVERSNQPQHF; DNA: TGTGCCAGCAGTACCGTAGAGAGGAGCAATCAGCCCCAGCATTTT
D: TRBD1; J: TRBJ1-6; V: TRBV6-5; size: .; CDR3: CASSKQTGYNSPLHF; DNA: TGTGCCAGCAGTAAACAGACAGGGTATAATTCACCCCTCCACTTT